What follows are 9 T cell receptor beta chains derived from one specimen sequenced in a study of T cells in Graves' hyperthyroidism and ophthalmopathy. Amplification yielded TCR beta CDR3 regions, with RNA transcripts as the source. When the TCR CDR3 underwent first-round RT-PCR, the HTBI primer set was used. TCRdb fed the multiplex PCR reads into MiXCR, producing one record per CDR3 protein. The data contain around 620,000 distinct CDR3 sequences, approximately 15% of them singletons. The source material was blood. These receptors were collected from a woman in her late teens or twenties with Graves' ophthalmopathy.

This clonotype was found a few times. Because the CDR3 is missing its conserved closing phenylalanine or tryptophan, this is likely a read error. V gene TRBV11-1 combines with J gene TRBJ2-2; 7 bases map to TRBD2. This CDR3 region has 19 residues. The V gene end was trimmed by 2 bases and the J gene end by 1 base; junction bases not matched to a gene: 13. The V gene's germline CDR1 is SGHAT and CDR2 FQDESV (reference sequence). CDR3: CASSLIPLRGLENTGELFS. CDR3 DNA sequence: TGTGCCAGCAGCTTAATTCCGCTCCGAGGACTAGAGAACACCGGGGAGCTGTTTTCT.

This clonotype has only a few counts. The chain joins TRBV6-5 to TRBJ2-7, with D perhaps assigned TRBD1 or TRBD2 (6 bases each). Germline CDR1 reads MNHEY; CDR2 reads SVGAGI. The CDR3 spans 17 residues. The V end lost 1 base, the J end lost 3 bases, and 19 bases lay between the germline ends. The CDR3 region has the DNA TGTGCCAGCAGTTACTTCTCTTCAGCGAGGGGGGACTACGAGCAGTACTTC. Translating gives CASSYFSSARGDYEQYF.

The sample holds many counts of this clonotype. The chain couples TRBV11-2 to TRBJ2-4; D is possibly TRBD1 (6 bases). Trimming pared 4 bases from V and 6 bases from J, leaving 13 bases between. This CDR3 comprises 14 residues. CDR1 is SGHAT and CDR2 is FQNNGV in the germline V gene. The CDR3 region is CASSSQGWTNIQYF. CDR3 in DNA: TGTGCCAGCAGCTCGCAGGGGTGGACAAACATTCAGTACTTC.

Many counts were recorded for this clonotype. This sequence joins TRBV13 and TRBJ1-1; D not resolved. Germline V gene data show CDR1 as PRHDT and CDR2 as FYEKMQ (reference sequence). V was cut by 3 bases and J by 2 bases, with 13 bases left in between. This CDR3 has 15 residues. CDR3 nucleotides: TGTGCCAGCAGCTTCCTCGTAGGCGGAAACACTGAAGCTTTCTTT. This sequence encodes CASSFLVGGNTEAFF.

This clonotype was seen ten or more times. The V and J genes are TRBV6-1 and TRBJ2-7, with a weak D call TRBD1 (6 bases). Germline CDR1 is MNHNS and CDR2 is SASEGT. The V gene lost 2 bases and the J gene lost 6 bases, with 11 bases spanning the gap. The length of the CDR3 is 13 residues. CDR3 in amino acids: CASSENGTPEQYF. The CDR3 DNA reads TGTGCCAGCAGTGAAAACGGGACACCCGAGCAGTACTTC.

This clonotype showed up many times. This chain uses TRBV30 with TRBJ2-1; 7 bases agree with TRBD2. J was trimmed by 8 bases and V by 4 bases; bases with no gene match: 5. Germline values: CDR1 GTSNPN, CDR2 SVGIG (reference sequence). This CDR3 region has 12 residues. The CDR3 DNA follows: TGTGCCTGGAACGTTGCGGGAGATGAGCAGTTCTTC. Its translation: CAWNVAGDEQFF.

The sample holds many counts of this clonotype. The chain combines TRBV20-1 with TRBJ2-1; D unresolved. V was clipped by 1 base and J by 8 bases, with 15 bases between them. This CDR3 has 14 amino acids. Germline V gene lookup returns CDR1 DFQATT and CDR2 SNEGSKA (reference sequence). The CDR3 DNA is TGCAGTGCTAGAGCTCTGGCTAGTTTCCATGAGCAGTTCTTC. It specifies CSARALASFHEQFF.

There are many counts of this clonotype. J is TRBJ2-1 and V is TRBV28; TRBD2 aligns across 9 bases. The junction had 6 bases not matched to a gene; V was cut back by 3 bases and J by 9 bases. The CDR3 is 14 amino acids. Per germline, CDR1 MDHEN and CDR2 SYDVKM. DNA of the CDR3: TGTGCCAGCAGTTTCGGACTAGCGATGGGTGAGCAGTTCTTC. Its translation: CASSFGLAMGEQFF.

This chain joins TRBV7-2 and TRBJ1-1; unclear D gene. The CDR3 is 14 amino acids. From germline, CDR1 is SGHTA and CDR2 FQGNSA. V shed 0 bases and J shed 4 bases, with 9 bases lying between them. The CDR3 region has the DNA TGTGCCAGCAGCTTAGCCGGGGTCACCACTGAAGCTTTCTTT. It is translated as CASSLAGVTTEAFF.